The rows below give T cell receptor beta chains drawn from one sample of a study of T cells after yellow fever vaccination. TCRdb processed the 5' RACE reads anew with MiXCR; each CDR3 protein has one entry. Among a few hundred thousand distinct CDR3 sequences, roughly 21% were seen once, and the ten largest hold roughly an eighth. The sequencing here drew on PBMCs, taken 15 days after the yellow fever booster vaccination. The origin of the receptors is a man aged 25 to 40 who received the YFV17D yellow fever vaccine. Both conserved end residues are part of each CDR3. A D gene is named only where the DNA matches it firmly. Not every row has a clone size; where given, it reads once, few, many or a size class.

CDR3 protein: CASSRRTSSYEQYF
CDR3 DNA: TGTGCCAGCTCGCGCCGGACTAGCTCCTACGAGCAGTACTTC
D gene: TRBD2
clone size: few
V gene: TRBV27
CDR3 length: 14
J gene: TRBJ2-7

CDR3 protein: CATSDLAGEEDTQYF
CDR3 DNA: TGTGCCACCAGTGATTTGGCGGGAGAAGAAGATACGCAGTATTTT
D gene: TRBD2
clone size: few
V gene: TRBV24-1
CDR3 length: 15
J gene: TRBJ2-3

CDR3 protein: CASSLSGWGYTF
CDR3 DNA: TGTGCCAGCAGTTTATCAGGATGGGGCTACACCTTC
D gene: .
clone size: few
V gene: TRBV12-3/TRBV12-4
CDR3 length: 12
J gene: TRBJ1-2

CDR3 protein: CATKRQASTDTQYF
CDR3 DNA: TGTGCCACTAAACGACAGGCCAGCACAGATACGCAGTATTTT
D gene: .
clone size: few
V gene: TRBV15
CDR3 length: 14
J gene: TRBJ2-3

CDR3 protein: CASSLAPYGQPQHF
CDR3 DNA: TGTGCCAGCAGCTTAGCGCCCTATGGCCAGCCCCAGCATTTT
D gene: .
clone size: .
V gene: TRBV7-2
CDR3 length: 14
J gene: TRBJ1-5

CDR3 protein: CASPRPRGRGYEQYF
CDR3 DNA: TGTGCCAGCCCCCGTCCGAGAGGAAGGGGATACGAGCAGTACTTC
D gene: .
clone size: few
V gene: TRBV7-6
CDR3 length: 15
J gene: TRBJ2-7

CDR3 protein: CASSFDGQIGNTIYF
CDR3 DNA: TGTGCCAGCAGTTTTGATGGCCAGATCGGAAACACCATATATTTT
D gene: .
clone size: .
V gene: TRBV28
CDR3 length: 15
J gene: TRBJ1-3

CDR3 protein: CSAIPSTDRDGEQYF
CDR3 DNA: TGCAGTGCTATCCCTTCCACTGACCGGGATGGCGAGCAGTACTTC
D gene: .
clone size: few
V gene: TRBV20-1
CDR3 length: 15
J gene: TRBJ2-7

CDR3 protein: CASSRMTSGSSNEQFF
CDR3 DNA: TGCGCCAGCAGCAGAATGACTAGCGGGAGCTCCAATGAGCAGTTCTTC
D gene: TRBD2
clone size: few
V gene: TRBV5-1
CDR3 length: 16
J gene: TRBJ2-1

CDR3 protein: CASSSDPVYNEQFF
CDR3 DNA: TGTGCCAGTAGTTCCGACCCAGTCTACAATGAGCAGTTCTTC
D gene: .
clone size: .
V gene: TRBV19
CDR3 length: 14
J gene: TRBJ2-1

CDR3 protein: CASSYSWTDHQETQYF
CDR3 DNA: TGTGCCAGCAGTTACTCTTGGACAGATCACCAAGAGACCCAGTACTTC
D gene: .
clone size: few
V gene: TRBV6-5
CDR3 length: 16
J gene: TRBJ2-5

CDR3 protein: CASSPYQGAYEQYF
CDR3 DNA: TGTGCCAGCTCACCATATCAAGGGGCTTACGAGCAGTACTTC
D gene: .
clone size: .
V gene: TRBV18
CDR3 length: 14
J gene: TRBJ2-7

CDR3 protein: CASQPRSGSADTQYF
CDR3 DNA: TGCGCCAGCCAACCGCGGAGCGGGAGTGCAGATACGCAGTATTTT
D gene: TRBD2
clone size: .
V gene: TRBV5-1
CDR3 length: 15
J gene: TRBJ2-3